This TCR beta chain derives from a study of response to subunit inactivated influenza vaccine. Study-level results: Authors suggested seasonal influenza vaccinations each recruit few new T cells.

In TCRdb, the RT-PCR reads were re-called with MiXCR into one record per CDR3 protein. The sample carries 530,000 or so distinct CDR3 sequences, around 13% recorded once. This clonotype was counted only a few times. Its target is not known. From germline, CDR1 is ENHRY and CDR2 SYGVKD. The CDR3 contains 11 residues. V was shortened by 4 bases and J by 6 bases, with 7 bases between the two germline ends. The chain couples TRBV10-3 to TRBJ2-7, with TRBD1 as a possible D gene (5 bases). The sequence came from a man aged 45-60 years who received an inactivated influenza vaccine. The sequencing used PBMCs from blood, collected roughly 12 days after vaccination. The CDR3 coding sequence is TGTGCCATCAGTGCCGACAGCGAGCAGTACTTC. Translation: CAISADSEQYF.